This TCR beta chain was recovered during a study of neurological immune-mediated disorders. Each CDR3 protein gets one entry after TCRdb re-called the 5' RACE reads with MiXCR. In the table there are 15,000 or so distinct CDR3 sequences, 13% of which are singletons. Of note for this clonotype: Its antigen is as yet unknown.

Trimming shortened V by 1 base and J by 6 bases, and 9 bases separated the two germline ends. This CDR3 region has 13 residues. Looked up from germline, CDR1 is LNHNV and CDR2 is YYDKDF (reference sequence). Overall study findings and caveats: None of the CDR3 amino acid sequences in expanded clones turned up in more than one subject, which points to private repertoires in all groups.

The clonotype comes from a female donor with HTLV-1-associated myelopathy (HAM/TSP). The source material was CD8+ T cells from blood. The chain recombines TRBV15 with TRBJ2-5, with D possibly being TRBD1 (5 bases). CDR3 protein: CATSRVPGKTQYF. The CDR3 nucleotides are TGTGCCACCAGCAGAGTGCCAGGGAAGACCCAGTACTTC.